These T cell receptor beta chains were read from a single sample in a study of shared clonotypes between healthy human individuals. This table comes from immunoSEQ multiplex PCR, and its TCRdb copy is limited to in-frame clones, with some not included. Of around 430,000 clones listed, about four fifths are singletons. What was sequenced was PBMCs. These receptors were taken from a woman aged 40 to 50 in good health. Some clones in this sample may be carry-over from other donors' samples. CDR3s include the opening cysteine and the closing phenylalanine or tryptophan. D genes are given only for firm matches. Rows give clone size only sometimes, using once, few, many, or a class for an expanded clone.

d_call,v_call,j_call,clone_size,cdr3_nt,cdr3_aa
-,TRBV6-6,TRBJ2-7,-,TGTGCCAGCAGTCCTGACCCCCCCCGCGAGCAGTACTTC,CASSPDPPREQYF
-,TRBV5-5,TRBJ2-3,-,TGTGCCAGCAGCTTGGCAGATACGCAGTATTTT,CASSLADTQYF
-,TRBV7-9,TRBJ2-1,-,TGTGCCAGCAGCCCTAGGGCTGGACAGACCTTCCGGGAGCAGTTCTTC,CASSPRAGQTFREQFF
-,TRBV10-3,TRBJ2-3,-,TGTGCCATCAGTGAGAAGGAGGGGGCCCGCACAGATACGCAGTATTTT,CAISEKEGARTDTQYF
-,TRBV5-6,TRBJ2-5,-,TGTGCCAGCAGCTTCCGGGACTACCAAGAGACCCAGTACTTC,CASSFRDYQETQYF
-,TRBV30,TRBJ2-1,many,TGTGCCTGGAGTCAGGGGCCCAATGAGCAGTTCTTC,CAWSQGPNEQFF
-,TRBV28,TRBJ1-4,-,TGTGCCAGCAGTTGGGGGTTGGTAACTAATGAAAAACTGTTTTTT,CASSWGLVTNEKLFF
-,TRBV27,TRBJ1-1,-,TGTGCCAGCAAAAAGGTCCTTATCGGCGGCAACACTGAAGCTTTCTTT,CASKKVLIGGNTEAFF
-,TRBV7-2,TRBJ1-5,-,TGTGCCAGCAGCTTAGACCCTAGCAATCAGCCCCAGCATTTT,CASSLDPSNQPQHF
-,TRBV7-9,TRBJ2-3,-,TGTGCCAGCAGCTTCGGAAGGGCAGATACGCAGTATTTT,CASSFGRADTQYF
TRBD1,TRBV6-5,TRBJ1-1,-,TGTGCCAGCGCTATCGACAGGGAGCGAGGTGAAGCTTTCTTT,CASAIDRERGEAFF
-,TRBV19,TRBJ2-7,-,TGTGCCAGTAGTACCTCCAGGGGATCCTACGAGCAGTACTTC,CASSTSRGSYEQYF
TRBD2,TRBV10-1,TRBJ2-1,-,TGCGCCAGCAGTGAGCGGGAGGCCTACAATGAGCAGTTCTTC,CASSEREAYNEQFF
TRBD2,TRBV27,TRBJ2-5,few,TGTGCCAGCAGTCTTAGCGGGATAGAGACCCAGTACTTC,CASSLSGIETQYF
-,TRBV9,TRBJ1-1,-,TGTGCCAGCAGCGTAGATGCAGGGGCTGCGAACACTGAAGCTTTCTTT,CASSVDAGAANTEAFF
TRBD2,TRBV27,TRBJ2-2,-,TGTGCCAGCAGTTTATCGGCGGGAGCCTACACCGGGGAGCTGTTTTTT,CASSLSAGAYTGELFF
TRBD1,TRBV6-5,TRBJ1-1,-,TGTACCAGCAGTCCCCGGACAGGGGGGACTTTCTTT,CTSSPRTGGTFF
-,TRBV5-1,TRBJ2-3,-,TGCGCCAGCAGCTACAGGGAAGGAGATACGCAGTATTTT,CASSYREGDTQYF
-,TRBV15,TRBJ2-1,-,TGTGCCACCAGCAGAGGGGTAGCGGCAACCCAGGAGCAGTTCTTC,CATSRGVAATQEQFF
TRBD1,TRBV30,TRBJ2-7,-,TGTGCCTGGAACCGGGACAGGGGCTCCTTGGCGTACTTC,CAWNRDRGSLAYF
TRBD1,TRBV2,TRBJ1-4,-,TGTGCCAGCAGTGAAGGGACAGGGGTAGAAAAACTGTTTTTT,CASSEGTGVEKLFF
-,TRBV21-1,TRBJ2-3,-,TGTGCCAGCAGCAAAGGGGGAAGGACTAGCGGCCCTACCACAGATACGCAGTATTTT,CASSKGGRTSGPTTDTQYF